Following are 9 T cell receptor beta chains from one sample sequenced in a study of blood T cells in healthy people across ages. The second PCR ran 7 to 11 cycles with a sample-barcoded 5' primer and J-beta primers. MiXCR, applied by TCRdb to the 5' RACE reads, yields one record per CDR3 protein. The sample has about 760,000 distinct CDR3 sequences; just under 25% are singletons. These same records also appear under a second study, on T cells of mothers and their children.

Sequencing input: blood. The receptors stem from a boy between 5 and 17 years old in good health.

This chain connects TRBV7-3 to TRBJ2-3; 7 bases agree with TRBD2. The CDR3 has 16 amino acids. After removal of 1 base from V and 3 bases from J, the junction contained 7 bases not matched to a gene. In germline, CDR1 is SGHTA, CDR2 FQGTGA. CDR3 protein: CASSLSGSRVTDTQYF. The CDR3 DNA sequence: TGTGCCAGCAGCTTAAGCGGGAGTAGAGTAACAGATACGCAGTATTTT.

The V gene is TRBV7-2, the J gene TRBJ2-7, with 12 bases lining up with TRBD1. The V gene end was trimmed by 1 base and the J gene end by 3 bases; junction bases not matched to a gene: 4. This CDR3 is 16 amino acids long. In germline, CDR1 is SGHTA, CDR2 FQGNSA. The CDR3 DNA is TGTGCCAGCAGCTTAGGAGGGGACAGGGGGCTCTACGAGCAGTACTTC. This sequence encodes CASSLGGDRGLYEQYF.

This clonotype was counted only a few times. The junction does not match germline at one end; this may be a read error. The chain combines TRBV29-1 with TRBJ2-7, with 9 bases fitting TRBD2. Germline V gene sequence: CDR1 SQVTM, CDR2 ANQGSEA. This CDR3 spans 11 amino acids. CDR3 in DNA: TGCAGCGTTGAAGCTAGCGGGGCTTGGTTCTTC. Protein: CSVEASGAWFF.

This chain's CDR3 is CASSSPFGKGGNNEQFF. CDR3 DNA sequence: TGTGCCAGCAGTTCCCCGTTCGGGAAGGGGGGGAACAATGAGCAGTTCTTC. The V gene is TRBV28, the J gene TRBJ2-1; D might be TRBD2 (7 bases). The CDR3 has 17 amino acids. Germline CDR1 and CDR2: MDHEN and SYDVKM. V was shortened by 4 bases and J by 5 bases, with 21 bases between the two germline ends.

This clonotype was seen more than once but under ten times. V gene TRBV7-3 combines with J gene TRBJ2-3; the D is unclear. V was pared by 2 bases and J by 4 bases, with 10 bases between. The germline V gene has CDR1 SGHTA and CDR2 FQGTGA. The CDR3 is made up of 14 amino acids. The CDR3 sequence is CASSLGHSSDTQYF. In DNA, the CDR3 is TGTGCCAGCAGCTTAGGCCATAGCTCAGATACGCAGTATTTT.

Only one count was recorded for this clonotype. V gene TRBV6-5 combines with J gene TRBJ1-4; TRBD1 is a possible D gene (6 bases). The CDR3 is 15 residues long. In germline, CDR1 is MNHEY, CDR2 SVGAGI. V was cut by 6 bases and J by 3 bases, with 14 bases left in between. CDR3 coding DNA: TGTGCCAGCAGAGAGATGGACAGTGCTAATGAAAAACTGTTTTTT. It codes for CASREMDSANEKLFF.

This clonotype was detected only a few times. V usage is TRBV7-8 and J usage is TRBJ2-1, with D unresolved. The CDR3 length is 11 residues. Germline V CDR1 and CDR2: SGHVS, FQNEAQ. The ends were cut back, 5 bases at V and 8 bases at J, with 7 bases in the middle. CDR3 residues: CASSVDHEQFF. In DNA, the CDR3 is TGTGCCAGCAGCGTAGACCATGAGCAGTTCTTC.

In its sample, this clonotype was seen many times. The genes are TRBV6-2 or TRBV6-3 and TRBJ2-5, with D perhaps matching TRBD1 (6 bases). This CDR3 is built from 11 residues. Deletions cut 6 bases from V and 6 bases from J, with 8 bases between. Germline loops: CDR1 MNHEY, CDR2 SVGEGT. CDR3 coding DNA: TGTGCCAGCAGCCAGGGGAAGACCCAGTACTTC. Residues: CASSQGKTQYF.

The chain couples TRBV24-1 to TRBJ2-3; 13 bases fit TRBD2. Germline V gene sequence: CDR1 KGHDR, CDR2 SFDVKD. This CDR3 has 16 amino acids. J gave up 5 bases and V 5 bases, and 6 bases lay outside the gene matches. The CDR3 DNA sequence: TGTGCCACCAGTGGGGGGACTAGCGGGGTTATAGATACGCAGTATTTT. Protein: CATSGGTSGVIDTQYF.